Given below is one T cell receptor (beta chain) in context. These data belong to a study of T cell changes during pregnancy in multiple sclerosis. The data were produced by immunoSEQ multiplex PCR, yet TCRdb's version contains in-frame clones alone and is incomplete. This table holds some 39,000 clones, roughly 89% found once. This CDR3 spans 17 amino acids. V was cut by 3 bases and J by 6 bases, with 24 bases left in between. Germline V gene lookup returns CDR1 SGDLS and CDR2 YYNGEE. The receptor was isolated from a female donor in good health, enrolled as a control in a pregnancy study. The sample here was CD4+ T cells from peripheral blood mononuclear cells, taken in the second trimester of pregnancy. The rearrangement joins TRBV9 to TRBJ1-1, with a weak D call TRBD1 (6 bases). The CDR3 sequence: CASSAHRMSGGGSEAFF. The CDR3 nucleotides are TGTGCCAGCAGCGCCCATCGGATGTCTGGGGGGGGCTCTGAAGCTTTCTTT.